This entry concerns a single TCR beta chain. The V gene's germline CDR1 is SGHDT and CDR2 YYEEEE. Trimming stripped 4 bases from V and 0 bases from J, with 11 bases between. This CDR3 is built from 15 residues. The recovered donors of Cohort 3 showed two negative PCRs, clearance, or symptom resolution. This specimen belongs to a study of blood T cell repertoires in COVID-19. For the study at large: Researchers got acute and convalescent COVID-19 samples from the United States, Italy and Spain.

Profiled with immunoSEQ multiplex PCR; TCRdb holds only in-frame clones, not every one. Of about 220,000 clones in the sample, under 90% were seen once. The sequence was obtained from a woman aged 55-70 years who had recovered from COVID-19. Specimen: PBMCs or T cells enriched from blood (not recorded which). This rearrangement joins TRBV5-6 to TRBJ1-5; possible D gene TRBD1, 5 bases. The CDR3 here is CASSRGLYSNQPQHF. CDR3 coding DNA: TGTGCCAGCAGCCGGGGACTGTATAGCAATCAGCCCCAGCATTTT.